Sequencing of this T cell receptor beta chain was carried out in a study of cytomegalovirus exposure and HLA in healthy donors. Background on the study: From donors who were HLA-typed, an early data release held 80 million to 95 million unique TCRs.

The PCR contained 60 Vbeta and 13 Jbeta primers. In the authors' workflow: Approximately 11 million shared chains were among approximately 80 million unique TCR beta chains counted in a later analysis. Some clones are missing from TCRdb's copy, which holds only in-frame ones; the method was immunoSEQ multiplex PCR. D and trimming were read from the DNA, whereas the V and J calls and clone size are those reported in that table. The sample comprises 85,000 to 100,000 clones, 60% to 80% of which are singletons, and around 6.3% rests with the top ten. General study points: As a later analysis showed, a missense DCLRE1C variant was linked to trimming of TCR beta V- and J-genes.

To note about this clone: What it binds is unknown.

The V and J ends lost 4 bases and 4 bases, in that order; junction bases with no gene match: 17. The germline gives CDR1 LGHNA, CDR2 YNFKEQ. The CDR3 has 18 residues. The material sequenced was PBMCs. The chain employs TRBV4-2 and TRBJ2-5; 8 bases match TRBD2. This clonotype originated in a young woman in good health and CMV-seronegative. The CDR3 region is CASSPWVAGIEWAETQYF. The CDR3 DNA reads TGTGCCAGCAGCCCTTGGGTAGCGGGAATCGAGTGGGCAGAGACCCAGTACTTC.